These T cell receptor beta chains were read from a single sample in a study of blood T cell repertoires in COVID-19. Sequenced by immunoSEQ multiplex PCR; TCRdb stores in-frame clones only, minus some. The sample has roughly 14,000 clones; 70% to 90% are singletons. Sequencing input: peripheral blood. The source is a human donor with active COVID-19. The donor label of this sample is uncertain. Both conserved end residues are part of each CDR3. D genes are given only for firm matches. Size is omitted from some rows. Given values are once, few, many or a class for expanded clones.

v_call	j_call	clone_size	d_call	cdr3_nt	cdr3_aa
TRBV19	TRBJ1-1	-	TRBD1	TGTGCCAGTAGTAAGGGGACAGGGGGCGTCGCTGAAGCTTTCTTT	CASSKGTGGVAEAFF
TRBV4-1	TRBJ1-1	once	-	TGCGCCAGCAGCACAGGGAGAACTGAAGCTTTCTTT	CASSTGRTEAFF
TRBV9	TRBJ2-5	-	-	TGTGCCAGCAGCGTCACATCCAGAGAGACCCAGTACTTC	CASSVTSRETQYF
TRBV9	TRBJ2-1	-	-	TGTGCCAGCAGCCCCCAGGTAGGCTCCTACAATGAGCAGTTCTTC	CASSPQVGSYNEQFF
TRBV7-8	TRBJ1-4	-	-	TGTGCCAGCAGTCGGCAGGCCCGTAATGAAAAACTGTTTTTT	CASSRQARNEKLFF
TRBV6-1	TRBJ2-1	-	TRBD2	TGTGCCAGCAGTGAACTAGCGGGCTCCTACAATGAGCAGTTCTTC	CASSELAGSYNEQFF
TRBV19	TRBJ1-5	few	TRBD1	TGTGCCAGTAGTATGACAGGGGGGTCGAGGCAGCCCCAGCATTTT	CASSMTGGSRQPQHF
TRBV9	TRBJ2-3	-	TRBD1	TGTGCCAGCAGCGTAGGTGGGACAGGGTTCACAGATACGCAGTATTTT	CASSVGGTGFTDTQYF
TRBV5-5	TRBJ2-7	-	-	TGTGCCAGCAGTTTGACAGCATCAACCTACGAGCAGTACTTC	CASSLTASTYEQYF
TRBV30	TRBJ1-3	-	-	TGTGCCTGGAGTGACCCCCGCGGGTCTCGAAACACCATATATTTT	CAWSDPRGSRNTIYF
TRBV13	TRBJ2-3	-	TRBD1	TGTGCCAGCAGGCAAATAGGGGGCGCGGGCACAGATACGCAGTATTTT	CASRQIGGAGTDTQYF
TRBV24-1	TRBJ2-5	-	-	TGTGCCACCAGTTTTCTGGACTCCCAAGAGACCCAGTACTTC	CATSFLDSQETQYF
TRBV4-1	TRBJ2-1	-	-	TGCGCCAGCAGCCAAGACGGTAGCGGAACCTACAATGAGCAGTTCTTC	CASSQDGSGTYNEQFF
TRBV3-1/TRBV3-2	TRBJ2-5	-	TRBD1	TGTGCCAGCAGCCCAGGGGGGACCCAGTACTTC	CASSPGGTQYF
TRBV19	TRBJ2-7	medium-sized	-	TGTGCCAGTAGTATAGACCGGGACTCGCAGCAGTACTTC	CASSIDRDSQQYF
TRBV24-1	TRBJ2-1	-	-	TGTGCCACCAGTGAAAGGGGGAGGGCCAATGAGCAGTTCTTC	CATSERGRANEQFF
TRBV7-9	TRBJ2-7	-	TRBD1	TGTGCCAGCAGGAAGACAGGGCCAAACAACGAGCAGTACTTC	CASRKTGPNNEQYF
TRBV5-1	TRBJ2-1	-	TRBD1	TGCGCCAGCAGCTGGGGACAGGGAAATGAGCAGTTCTTC	CASSWGQGNEQFF
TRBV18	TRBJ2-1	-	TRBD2	TGTGCCAGCTCACCTTCTCTAGCGGGAGCCGTTGAGCAGTTCTTC	CASSPSLAGAVEQFF
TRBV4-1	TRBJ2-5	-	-	TGCGCCAGCAGCCAAGATGGTACTAGCCGAAAGACCCAGTACTTC	CASSQDGTSRKTQYF
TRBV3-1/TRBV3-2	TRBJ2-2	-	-	TGTGCCAGCAGCCAAGGTCTGGGGCGGCTGTTTTTT	CASSQGLGRLFF
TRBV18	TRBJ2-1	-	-	TGTGCCAGCGGACGGGAAACTCGGGCTAATGAGCAGTTCTTC	CASGRETRANEQFF
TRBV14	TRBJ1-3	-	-	TGTGCCAGCAGAAAAGGGGTCAGCTCTGGAAACACCATATATTTT	CASRKGVSSGNTIYF
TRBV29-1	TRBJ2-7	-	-	TGCAGCGTACTCAGGGGGGACGAGCAGTACTTC	CSVLRGDEQYF
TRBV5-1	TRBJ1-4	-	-	TGCGCCAGCAGCCCGGGTCCTTCTAATGAAAAACTGTTTTTT	CASSPGPSNEKLFF